The 9 T cell receptor beta chains below come from one sample, sequenced in a study of T cells in localized non-small cell lung cancer. This table comes from immunoSEQ multiplex PCR, and its TCRdb copy is limited to in-frame clones, with some not included. The sample includes roughly 28,000 clones, 80% to 90% of them seen just once. The sequences come from peripheral blood, collected before any cancer treatment. These receptors originate from a male donor aged 60 or over with stage I lung adenocarcinoma.

This clone was seen once. The rearrangement joins TRBV5-6 to TRBJ1-4; 9 positions match TRBD1. CDR1 is SGHDT, CDR2 YYEEEE, per germline. The CDR3 extends over 19 amino acids. The V segment lost 4 bases and the J segment 4 bases; nucleotides outside the gene matches: 17. CDR3 sequence reads: CASSLRGQGNMINNEKLFF. The DNA of the CDR3 is TGTGCCAGCAGCCTCCGGGGACAGGGAAACATGATCAATAATGAAAAACTGTTTTTT. Drawing the rest from reference TRBV5-6 and TRBJ1-4, the complete variable domain is DAGVTQSPTHLIKTRGQQVTLRCSPKSGHDTVSWYQQALGQGPQFIFQYYEEEERQRGNFPDRFSGHQFPNYSSELNVNALLLGDSALYLCASSLRGQGNMINNEKLFFGSGTQLSVL.

This chain links TRBV19 with TRBJ1-5; D remains ambiguous. Trimming pared 1 base from V and 7 bases from J, leaving 8 bases between. Looked up from germline, CDR1 is LNHDA and CDR2 is SQIVND (reference sequence). This CDR3 region has 13 residues. CDR3 residues: CASSIGAGQPQHF. The CDR3 nucleotides are TGTGCCAGTAGTATAGGGGCAGGACAGCCCCAGCATTTT.

In this sample, this clone turned up once. The genes are TRBV10-2 and TRBJ2-1; D is perhaps TRBD2 (6 bases). Germline values: CDR1 WSHSY, CDR2 SAAADI. There are 15 residues in the CDR3. V was pared by 8 bases and J by 4 bases, with 18 bases between. The CDR3 protein is CASGSAGWAYNEQFF. The DNA for the CDR3 is TGCGCCAGCGGTAGTGCGGGGTGGGCTTACAATGAGCAGTTCTTC.

This rearrangement joins TRBV6-5 to TRBJ1-6; D is perhaps TRBD1 (6 bases). The length of the CDR3 is 15 residues. CDR1 and CDR2 from the germline V gene are MNHEY and SVGAGI. V lost 2 bases, J lost 7 bases, and 12 bases lay in between. CDR3: CASSYGRQENSPLHF. The CDR3 DNA reads as TGTGCCAGCAGTTACGGCAGACAGGAGAATTCACCCCTCCACTTT.

V usage is TRBV7-2 and J usage is TRBJ1-4, with D possibly being TRBD1 (5 bases). Germline V gene lookup returns CDR1 SGHTA and CDR2 FQGNSA. This CDR3 region has 17 residues. V was pared by 1 base and J by 5 bases, with 17 bases between. In DNA form, the CDR3 reads TGTGCCAGCAGCTTAGTATCAGGGATGCTGGGAAATGAAAAACTGTTTTTT. It is translated as CASSLVSGMLGNEKLFF.

V usage is TRBV2 and J usage is TRBJ1-4; 8 bases align to TRBD1. CDR1 is SNHLY, CDR2 FYNNEI, per germline. This CDR3 has 13 residues. Unmatched junction bases numbered 8, after V lost 9 bases and J lost 8 bases. Written as DNA, the CDR3 is TGTGCCAGGTCACAGGGGGTAGAGGAAAAACTGTTTTTT. Translated: CARSQGVEEKLFF.

This clone was found a few times. The CDR3 region has the DNA TGTGCCAGCAGTGATATTTTTGGGGAAGGGGCCTACGAGCAGTACTTC. Its protein product is CASSDIFGEGAYEQYF. The chain uses TRBV2 and TRBJ2-7; a possible D gene is TRBD1 (5 bases). V gave up 3 bases and J gave up 2 bases, with 17 bases separating them. The CDR3 runs 16 residues. The germline V gene has CDR1 SNHLY and CDR2 FYNNEI.

The chain combines TRBV6-1 with TRBJ2-5, with 7 positions matching TRBD1. The CDR3 sequence is 15 residues long. CDR1 MNHNS and CDR2 SASEGT come from the germline V gene. The V gene end was trimmed by 1 base and the J gene end by 4 bases; junction bases not matched to a gene: 6. This chain's CDR3 is CASSEGQGERETQYF. CDR3 bases: TGTGCCAGCAGTGAAGGTCAGGGGGAGAGAGAGACCCAGTACTTC.

The sample holds one count of this clone. The same CDR3 is also encoded by other DNA sequences in this sample. The chain recombines TRBV7-2 with TRBJ2-7, with D tentatively TRBD2 (5 bases). CDR3 length: 11 amino acids. V lost 8 bases to trimming and J lost 0 bases, with 5 bases between them. Germline V gene lookup returns CDR1 SGHTA and CDR2 FQGNSA. The CDR3, as DNA: TGTGCCAGCGGGAGCTCCTACGAGCAGTACTTC. This sequence encodes CASGSSYEQYF.